The rows below give T cell receptor beta chains drawn from one sample of a study of blood T cells in healthy people across ages. TCRdb used MiXCR to reprocess the 5' RACE reads, holding one entry per CDR3 protein. The data contain about 830,000 distinct CDR3 sequences, under 80% of them singletons. Sequencing used blood. These receptors were taken from a man aged 30 to 45 in good health. CDR3s include the opening cysteine and the closing phenylalanine or tryptophan. The D gene is left open where the match is weak. Only some rows state a clone size, as once, few, many or a class for expanded clones.

cdr3_aa: CATSRDGEESPLHF
cdr3_nt: TGTGCCACCAGCAGAGATGGCGAGGAATCACCCCTCCACTTT
d_call: -
j_call: TRBJ1-6
v_call: TRBV15
clone_size: -

cdr3_aa: CASCTVGGTQYF
cdr3_nt: TGTGCCAGCTGTACGGTGGGGGGCACGCAGTATTTT
d_call: -
j_call: TRBJ2-3
v_call: TRBV27
clone_size: few

cdr3_aa: CSARDQGTGGDYNEQFF
cdr3_nt: TGCAGTGCTAGAGATCAAGGCACAGGGGGGGACTACAATGAGCAGTTCTTC
d_call: -
j_call: TRBJ2-1
v_call: TRBV20-1
clone_size: -

cdr3_aa: CASRGLWGRLEQYF
cdr3_nt: TGTGCCAGTAGGGGACTCTGGGGTCGTCTCGAGCAGTACTTC
d_call: -
j_call: TRBJ2-7
v_call: TRBV2
clone_size: -

cdr3_aa: CSAEDRGEGAEAFF
cdr3_nt: TGCAGTGCAGAAGATAGGGGGGAGGGAGCTGAAGCTTTCTTT
d_call: -
j_call: TRBJ1-1
v_call: TRBV20-1
clone_size: -

cdr3_aa: CASSLRTAIHYEQYF
cdr3_nt: TGTGCCAGCAGTTTAAGGACAGCTATCCACTACGAGCAGTACTTC
d_call: -
j_call: TRBJ2-7
v_call: TRBV12-3/TRBV12-4
clone_size: -

cdr3_aa: CAIRGTDTQYF
cdr3_nt: TGTGCCATCAGGGGCACAGATACGCAGTATTTT
d_call: -
j_call: TRBJ2-3
v_call: TRBV10-3
clone_size: -

cdr3_aa: CASSLGGPPERGEQFF
cdr3_nt: TGTGCCAGCAGCTTAGGTGGGCCCCCCGAGAGGGGTGAGCAGTTCTTC
d_call: -
j_call: TRBJ2-1
v_call: TRBV7-8
clone_size: -

cdr3_aa: CASSLYGADNVLTF
cdr3_nt: TGTGCCAGCAGCTTGTACGGGGCCGACAACGTCCTGACTTTC
d_call: -
j_call: TRBJ2-6
v_call: TRBV5-5
clone_size: -

cdr3_aa: CASTQAGQGGYTF
cdr3_nt: TGTGCCAGCACCCAAGCCGGTCAGGGAGGCTACACCTTC
d_call: -
j_call: TRBJ1-2
v_call: TRBV12-3/TRBV12-4
clone_size: -

cdr3_aa: CASSLVGQGFYGYTF
cdr3_nt: TGTGCCAGCAGCTTGGTAGGACAGGGGTTCTATGGCTACACCTTC
d_call: TRBD1
j_call: TRBJ1-2
v_call: TRBV5-6
clone_size: -

cdr3_aa: CASEPRTSGFQETQYF
cdr3_nt: TGTGCCAGCGAACCTAGGACTAGCGGTTTCCAAGAGACCCAGTACTTC
d_call: TRBD2
j_call: TRBJ2-5
v_call: TRBV2
clone_size: many

cdr3_aa: CASSYQGGLSERHF
cdr3_nt: TGTGCCAGCAGCTACCAGGGGGGGCTTTCTGAGCGGCATTTT
d_call: TRBD1
j_call: TRBJ1-5
v_call: TRBV7-2
clone_size: -

cdr3_aa: CASSSGTSGLQETQYF
cdr3_nt: TGTGCCAGCAGCTCCGGGACTAGCGGCCTCCAAGAGACCCAGTACTTC
d_call: TRBD2
j_call: TRBJ2-5
v_call: TRBV11-2
clone_size: -

cdr3_aa: CASSLPRTGERETQYF
cdr3_nt: TGCGCCAGCAGCCTACCCCGGACAGGGGAGAGGGAGACCCAGTACTTC
d_call: TRBD1
j_call: TRBJ2-5
v_call: TRBV5-1
clone_size: -

cdr3_aa: CASSAGTEGNIQYF
cdr3_nt: TGTGCCAGCAGCGCAGGGACAGAGGGAAACATTCAGTACTTC
d_call: TRBD1
j_call: TRBJ2-4
v_call: TRBV9
clone_size: -

cdr3_aa: CSAYTGGRGYTF
cdr3_nt: TGCAGTGCTTATACAGGGGGACGTGGCTACACCTTC
d_call: TRBD1
j_call: TRBJ1-2
v_call: TRBV20-1
clone_size: few

cdr3_aa: CASSLGANSNQPQHF
cdr3_nt: TGTGCCAGCAGTTTGGGGGCAAATAGCAATCAGCCCCAGCATTTT
d_call: -
j_call: TRBJ1-5
v_call: TRBV12-3/TRBV12-4
clone_size: -